Each of the 13 T cell receptor beta chains below was sequenced from the same sample in a study of cytomegalovirus exposure and HLA in healthy donors. 60 Vbeta and 13 Jbeta primers were used in PCR. Only in-frame clones appear in the TCRdb table, and some are missing; sequencing was by immunoSEQ multiplex PCR. Of about 140,000 clones listed, 82% are singletons. Sequencing was done on a sample of PBMCs. The receptor set was obtained from a man aged 18 to 35 in good health and CMV-seropositive.

This sequence joins TRBV9 and TRBJ2-5, with 8 bases identical to TRBD2. CDR1 SGDLS and CDR2 YYNGEE come from the germline V gene. This CDR3 contains 17 residues. Germline trimming cut 0 bases from V and 5 bases from J; bases unmatched to any gene: 12. The CDR3 bases are TGTGCCAGCAGCGTAGCACCGGTGGCGGGAGGAAGGGAGACCCAGTACTTC. It specifies CASSVAPVAGGRETQYF.

This clone was seen once. The chain has TRBV29-1 and TRBJ2-1; the D gene is possibly TRBD2 (7 bases). The CDR3 extends over 12 amino acids. Germline V gene sequence: CDR1 SQVTM, CDR2 ANQGSEA. The germline V and J ends were trimmed by 4 bases and 9 bases, with 13 bases remaining between them. For the CDR3, the DNA is TGCAGCGTTGGCTCCGGGGGGCCTGAGCAGTTCTTC. Translation: CSVGSGGPEQFF.

The chain combines TRBV6-1 with TRBJ2-2; no firm D call. Germline assignment: CDR1 MNHNS and CDR2 SASEGT. V lost 3 bases and J 4 bases, leaving 15 bases between the germline ends. CDR3 size: 16 residues. The CDR3 nucleotides are TGTGCCAGCAGTGACGACGATGACATACCCACCGGGGAGCTGTTTTTT. Its protein is CASSDDDDIPTGELFF.

The chain has TRBV7-9 and TRBJ2-1, with 12 bases aligning to TRBD2. The trim removed 1 base at V and 5 bases at J, leaving 0 bases unmatched. The CDR3 is made up of 15 amino acids. CDR1 and CDR2 (germline): SEHNR, FQNEAQ (reference sequence). This CDR3 reads CASSLGTSGNNEQFF. CDR3 coding DNA: TGTGCCAGCAGCTTAGGGACTAGCGGGAACAATGAGCAGTTCTTC.

The chain joins TRBV6-5 to TRBJ1-5, with 8 bases aligning to TRBD1. Trimming removed 4 bases from V and 4 bases from J; junction bases left unmatched: 6. The CDR3 loop spans 15 amino acids. The V gene's germline CDR1 is MNHEY and CDR2 SVGAGI. The CDR3 DNA reads TGTGCCAGCAGTTCATACAGGGGGGATAATCAGCCCCAGCATTTT. It yields the protein CASSSYRGDNQPQHF.

The chain combines TRBV5-1 with TRBJ2-3; 8 bases are a match to TRBD1. With 4 bases clipped from V and 4 bases from J, the junction kept 5 bases outside the gene matches. Germline V CDR1 and CDR2: SGHRS, YFSETQ. This CDR3 is 14 amino acids long. CDR3 nucleotide sequence: TGCGCCAGCAGCCCTGGGACAGGCCCAGATACGCAGTATTTT. It codes for CASSPGTGPDTQYF.

The chain uses TRBV27 and TRBJ2-1; 8 nucleotides line up with TRBD2. The CDR3 sequence is 16 residues long. Germline V gene data show CDR1 as MNHEY and CDR2 as SMNVEV (reference sequence). V gave up 4 bases and J gave up 9 bases; unmatched junction bases: 14. CDR3 in DNA: TGTGCCAGCAGTTACTCCCTTAACCTCCGGGGGGGTGAGCAGTTCTTC. Encoded protein: CASSYSLNLRGGEQFF.

Only a few counts were recorded for this clone. J is TRBJ2-1 and V is TRBV14, with D maybe TRBD2 (6 bases). The CDR3 length is 13 residues. The V end was cut by 4 bases, the J end by 9 bases, with 13 bases between. CDR1 is SGHDN and CDR2 is FVKESK in the germline V gene. For the CDR3, the DNA is TGTGCCAGCAGCCTAGTTGTGGGGGGTGAGCAGTTCTTC. Its protein is CASSLVVGGEQFF.

J is TRBJ1-3 and V is TRBV5-1; D remains unclear. The CDR3 is 15 amino acids. Looked up from germline, CDR1 is SGHRS and CDR2 is YFSETQ. Deletions cut 0 bases from V and 3 bases from J, with 10 bases between. CDR3 coding DNA: TGCGCCAGCAGCTTGGAATTGGCTGATGGAAACACCATATATTTT. Translating it yields CASSLELADGNTIYF.

V and J are TRBV6-1 and TRBJ2-7; 10 positions agree with TRBD1. The CDR3 has 16 residues. Germline CDR1 and CDR2: MNHNS and SASEGT. J gave up 5 bases and V 1 base, and 8 bases lay outside the gene matches. As DNA, the CDR3 is TGTGCCAGCAGTGAAGGGAGGGGACAGGGGATCGACGAGCAGTACTTC. Translation: CASSEGRGQGIDEQYF.

The chain recombines TRBV4-1 with TRBJ1-1; 7 nucleotides line up with TRBD1. Germline V lookup: CDR1 MGHRA, CDR2 YSYEKL. The trim removed 1 base at V and 1 base at J, leaving 9 bases unmatched. The CDR3 length is 17 residues. For the CDR3, the DNA is TGCGCCAGCAGCCAAGTTACCGTGGGGACAGCGAACACTGAAGCTTTCTTT. Translation: CASSQVTVGTANTEAFF.

The gene calls are TRBV27 and TRBJ1-1; possibly TRBD1 for D (6 bases). CDR1 is MNHEY and CDR2 is SMNVEV in the germline V gene (reference sequence). Deletions cut 6 bases from V and 7 bases from J, with 15 bases between. The CDR3 contains 13 residues. The CDR3 region is CASSQSNRVEAFF. CDR3 sequence (DNA): TGTGCCAGCAGCCAGTCGAACAGGGTTGAAGCTTTCTTT.

The chain recombines TRBV7-9 with TRBJ1-1, with D maybe TRBD1 (5 bases). The germline V gene encodes CDR1 SEHNR and CDR2 FQNEAQ (reference sequence). CDR3 length: 13 residues. Trimming removed 7 bases at V and 2 bases at J, with 11 bases between. In DNA, the CDR3 is TGTGCCAGCAAAAGACAGATCAACACTGAAGCTTTCTTT. Its protein is CASKRQINTEAFF. Full variable domain (remainder filled in from reference TRBV7-9 and TRBJ1-1): DTGVSQNPRHKITKRGQNVTFRCDPISEHNRLYWYRQTLGQGPEFLTYFQNEAQLEKSRLLSDRFSAERPKGSFSTLEIQRTEQGDSAMYLCASKRQINTEAFFGQGTRLTVV.